This T cell receptor beta chain was obtained from a study of T-cell memory formation after mild COVID-19 (dated by TCRdb to about 2021). Looking at the study overall: TCR sequence clusters from the two donors were largely donor specific. In a couple of donors, T-cell clones that expanded and contracted after mild COVID-19 were followed by sequencing TCRalpha and TCRbeta repertoires longitudinally. Two young, previously healthy adult volunteers, one female and one male, were included in the cohort.

There are a few counts of this clonotype. It lacks a known antigen. No per-base quality is available; no much larger clone lies one base away. The CDR3 runs 14 amino acids, cysteine and phenylalanine included. The CDR3 DNA has 42 bases and is translated from base 1. Trimming removed 7 bases from V and 1 base from J; the gene matches leave 3 bases unexplained. The research as a whole found: From day 15 to 85, contracting clones showed balanced CD4/CD8 phenotypes, whereas a second wave of clones that expanded from day 15 to 37 leaned towards CD4+. Only a couple of mild cases were covered in the study, and larger cohorts including severe cases with pre-infection samples were considered necessary. SARS-CoV-2 specificity of the second-wave clones peaking on day 37 was not confirmed. Contracting CD4+ clones turned up mainly in the CM and EM memory subsets, whereas EMRA was where CD8+ clones were enriched. Some responding clones were found in pre-infection memory, which suggests that pre-existing cross-reactive memory T cells took part in the SARS-CoV-2 response.

Instrument used: Illumina NovaSeq 6000. TCRalpha and TCRbeta cDNA libraries were constructed by 5'RACE with constant-segment primers, with sample barcodes and unique molecular identifiers being introduced. RNA was extracted from every sample with Trizol reagent. Library amplification was performed in two PCR steps, and a second sample barcode and Illumina TruSeq adapters were introduced in the second step. The libraries were sequenced on an Illumina NovaSeq using 2 x 150 bp paired-end reads. Processing in the source paper ran as follows. Reads were demultiplexed and collapsed into UMI-guided consensus sequences with migec v1.2.7. Using mixcr v2.1.11, the UMI consensuses were aligned to TRA and TRB V and J templates and assembled into clonotypes. Expanded or contracted clonotypes were those called significant by both edgeR and NoisET, with noise models trained on biological replicates. For edgeR calls, the cutoffs were a false discovery rate-adjusted p below 0.01 and a log2 fold-change threshold of 1. As an exploratory analysis of dynamics, PCA with hierarchical clustering was applied to max-normalized trajectories of the 1000 most abundant clonotypes. Separately sequenced CD4+ and CD8+ repertoires were used to assign the CD4 or CD8 phenotype of responding clones. Using fastp at Q25 and MiXCR, TCRdb reprocessed the public reads and kept productive beta chains. CDR3 protein duplicates are merged, each entry listing the most common genes and DNA. TCRdb's processing, not the authors', yielded these V and J calls. A total of hundreds of thousands of distinct CDR3 sequences appear in this sample, roughly 20% of them only once. In total, the top ten clones hold approximately 8.1% of the sample.

Ficoll-Paque density gradient centrifugation was the method used to isolate PBMCs. The TCR was taken from an adult woman who had mild COVID-19 (a few samples of this study predate the infection). The sample titles of this study are shuffled in the database, so cell type and time point are left out; the donor was told from shared clones. Material for sequencing was PBMCs or a T cell subset sorted from them (not recorded which). This chain is built from TRBV12-3 or TRBV12-4 and TRBJ2-2, and TRBD2 aligns with 7 junction nucleotides. The CDR3: CASTLAGNTGELFF. The DNA is TGTGCCAGCACCTTAGCGGGGAACACCGGGGAGCTGTTTTTT.